This TCR beta chain was sequenced in a study of quantifying T cell responses using KT2 cells. Overall study context: RNA was reverse transcribed with TCR alpha and beta constant-region primers. A predetermined fluorescence threshold ended the second PCR, run as a qPCR.

The CDR3 is made up of 13 amino acids. Germline assignment: CDR1 GTSNPN and CDR2 SVGIG (reference sequence). V gave up 5 bases and J gave up 0 bases; unmatched junction bases: 2. An oligo carrying a UMI was ligated to the cDNA 3' end. First-round PCR used three to five cycles and beta primers RC1.1 and RC1.2 covering TRBC1 and TRBC2. Starting with the second PCR, alpha and beta TCR chains went through separate processing. Via MiXCR, TCRdb re-called the UMI-ligation and nested PCR reads, giving one row per CDR3 protein. The sample records around 56,000 distinct CDR3 sequences, roughly an eighth being singletons.

The gene calls are TRBV30 and TRBJ1-1; 8 bases map to TRBD1. Sequenced: PBMCs spiked with cells of the T cell clone KT2. This receptor was obtained from a human donor. The CDR3 loop is CAWGQGMNTEAFF. DNA of the CDR3: TGTGCCTGGGGACAGGGCATGAACACTGAAGCTTTCTTT.